One and the same sample provided the 32 T cell receptor beta chains below, sequenced in a study of control samples from healthy donors and cancer patients. The data were produced by immunoSEQ multiplex PCR, yet TCRdb's version contains in-frame clones alone and is incomplete. The sample yields roughly 170,000 clones, 88% seen once. The sequencing input was blood. Receptor source: a woman aged 25 to 39 in good health.

This clone has more than one count but fewer than ten. The rearrangement uses TRBV5-1 and TRBJ2-3; no firm D call. The CDR3 covers 15 residues. With 0 bases removed from V and 3 bases from J, the gap between germline ends came to 11 bases. Germline values: CDR1 SGHRS, CDR2 YFSETQ. For the CDR3, the DNA is TGCGCCAGCAGCTTGGGAAGCTGGGGTACAGATACGCAGTATTTT. It codes for CASSLGSWGTDTQYF.

J is TRBJ1-2 and V is TRBV5-4; weak D call: TRBD1 (5 bases). This CDR3 has 15 residues. The ends were cut back, 0 bases at V and 7 bases at J, with 16 bases in the middle. Germline V gene sequence: CDR1 SGHNT, CDR2 YYREEE (reference sequence). Written as DNA, the CDR3 is TGTGCCAGCAGCTTGGGGCAGGGTGTAGGTGCTGGCTACACCTTC. It yields the protein CASSLGQGVGAGYTF.

The J gene is TRBJ2-7, the V gene TRBV4-2, with D possibly matching TRBD2 (6 bases). Trimming took 4 bases from V and 1 from J, leaving 14 bases between them. Germline V lookup: CDR1 LGHNA, CDR2 YNFKEQ. The CDR3 has 15 residues. The CDR3 region is CASSPSPGASYEQYF. For the CDR3, the DNA is TGTGCCAGCAGCCCTTCCCCGGGAGCGTCCTACGAGCAGTACTTC.

This clone was counted only a few times. The rearrangement uses TRBV5-6 and TRBJ2-2; TRBD2 matches 11 bases. The length of the CDR3 is 15 residues. Germline V lookup: CDR1 SGHDT, CDR2 YYEEEE. Trimming took 2 bases from V and 6 from J; bases not matched to a gene: 3. The CDR3 loop reads CASSLVAGGPGELFF. CDR3 DNA: TGTGCCAGCAGCTTAGTAGCGGGAGGGCCCGGGGAGCTGTTTTTT.

This clone was counted a single time. This chain uses TRBV28 with TRBJ1-2; D unresolved. The CDR3 totals 13 residues. Germline lookup yields CDR1 MDHEN and CDR2 SYDVKM. The V gene lost 4 bases and the J gene lost 3 bases, with 9 bases spanning the gap. This chain's CDR3 is CASSSYSDYGYTF. DNA for the CDR3: TGTGCCAGCAGTTCCTACAGTGACTATGGCTACACCTTC.

CDR3 in DNA: TGTGCCAGCAGCCTCTGGGTAGCCAAAAACATTCAGTACTTC. Protein: CASSLWVAKNIQYF. The V gene is TRBV11-3, the J gene TRBJ2-4; D gene ambiguous. The germline gives CDR1 SGHNT, CDR2 YENEEA. The V end was cut by 5 bases, the J end by 0 bases, with 8 bases between. CDR3 length equals 14 residues.

The chain links TRBV27 to TRBJ2-7, with D perhaps being TRBD1 or TRBD2 (6 bases each). Trimming cost V 7 bases and J 1 base, with 20 bases left between them. The CDR3 loop spans 16 amino acids. Germline lookup yields CDR1 MNHEY and CDR2 SMNVEV (reference sequence). The CDR3 reads CASTLLGGPSSYEQYF. In nucleotides, the CDR3 is TGTGCCAGCACCTTGCTTGGGGGGCCCTCATCCTACGAGCAGTACTTC.

This sequence joins TRBV5-4 and TRBJ2-7; D might be TRBD2 (6 bases). Germline CDR1 SGHNT, CDR2 YYREEE (reference sequence). The CDR3 contains 14 residues. The V and J ends lost 2 bases and 5 bases respectively, with 14 bases between them. This CDR3 is CASSLRGRRDEQYF. CDR3 nucleotides: TGTGCCAGCAGCTTACGGGGCCGGAGGGACGAGCAGTACTTC.

V is TRBV5-1 and J is TRBJ1-2; D is possibly TRBD1 (6 bases). CDR3 length: 14 amino acids. V was shortened by 4 bases and J by 6 bases, with 16 bases between the two germline ends. Germline CDR1 reads SGHRS; CDR2 reads YFSETQ. The CDR3: CASSASPGVDGYTF. DNA of the CDR3: TGCGCCAGCAGCGCGAGCCCAGGGGTCGATGGCTACACCTTC.

This clone was detected once. V and J are TRBV20-1 and TRBJ2-1; D ambiguous. Germline CDR1 reads DFQATT; CDR2 reads SNEGSKA (reference sequence). The CDR3 extends over 11 amino acids. V was trimmed by 3 bases and J by 8 bases, leaving 8 bases between them. The CDR3 sequence: CSASLMYEQFF. CDR3 coding DNA: TGCAGTGCTAGTCTCATGTATGAGCAGTTCTTC.

The V and J genes are TRBV7-2 and TRBJ2-7; tentative D call: TRBD2 (6 bases). The CDR3 is made up of 13 amino acids. Germline lookup yields CDR1 SGHTA and CDR2 FQGNSA. V lost 3 bases, J lost 0 bases, and 6 bases lay in between. CDR3 sequence: CASSLTSSYEQYF. CDR3 nucleotide sequence: TGTGCCAGCAGCTTGACTAGCTCCTACGAGCAGTACTTC.

V is TRBV9 and J is TRBJ2-7; D may be TRBD1 (6 bases). This CDR3 is built from 13 residues. Germline V CDR1 and CDR2: SGDLS, YYNGEE. Trimming removed 7 bases at V and 0 bases at J, with 11 bases between. The CDR3 DNA reads as TGTGCCAGCTCGAGGGGGAGCTCCTACGAGCAGTACGTC. This encodes CASSRGSSYEQYV.

The chain is built from TRBV3-1 (or the pseudogene TRBV3-2) and TRBJ2-7; D is unclear. The germline CDR1 and CDR2 sequences are LGHDT and YNNKEL (reference sequence). V was cut by 5 bases and J by 0 bases, with 17 bases left in between. The CDR3 sequence is 16 residues long. CDR3 region: CASSDEPRASSYEQYV. CDR3 sequence (DNA): TGTGCCAGCAGCGACGAGCCCCGGGCGAGCTCCTACGAGCAGTACGTC.

The chain carries TRBV6-6 and TRBJ2-4; D possibly corresponds to TRBD2 (5 bases). Per germline, CDR1 MNHNY and CDR2 SVGAGI (reference sequence). Trimming took off 4 bases at V and 0 bases at J, with 13 bases between the two ends. The CDR3 length is 16 residues. CDR3 in DNA: TGTGCCAGCAGTTTACCGAAACGGGGAGCCAAAAACATTCAGTACTTC. This gives the protein CASSLPKRGAKNIQYF.

The CDR3 protein is CASSPPSRGTPVPRYF. DNA of the CDR3: TGTGCCAGCTCACCACCTTCTCGCGGGACACCGGTACCTCGCTACTTC. This chain joins TRBV18 and TRBJ2-7; tentatively, D is TRBD1 or TRBD2 (6 bases each). The V end lost 0 bases, the J end lost 13 bases, and 25 bases lay between the germline ends. This CDR3 region has 16 residues. The germline V gene encodes CDR1 KGHSH and CDR2 LQKENI.

The chain joins TRBV10-3 to TRBJ1-6; D unresolved. The CDR3 has 13 residues. Between the trimmed V and J ends, which lost 6 bases and 8 bases, there was a span of 11 bases. CDR1 is ENHRY and CDR2 is SYGVKD in the germline V gene. The CDR3 nucleotides read TGTGCCATCAGCGCACTTGGGGATTCACCCCTCCACTTT. It specifies CAISALGDSPLHF.

This chain joins TRBV6-2 or TRBV6-3 and TRBJ2-2; TRBD1 or TRBD2 may be the D gene (6 bases each). The CDR3 runs 15 residues. The V end lost 2 bases, the J end lost 5 bases, and 12 bases lay between the germline ends. Per germline, CDR1 MNHEY and CDR2 SVGEGT. CDR3 in amino acids: CASSYRRGRTGELFF. The DNA of the CDR3 is TGTGCCAGCAGTTACCGACGGGGGCGGACCGGGGAGCTGTTTTTT.

The V and J genes are TRBV7-9 and TRBJ2-2, with D possibly being TRBD2 (5 bases). CDR3 length: 13 residues. Trimming shortened V by 11 bases and J by 5 bases, and 15 bases separated the two germline ends. Germline values: CDR1 SEHNR, CDR2 FQNEAQ (reference sequence). CDR3 amino acids: CALKGVWTGELFF. The CDR3 coding sequence is TGTGCCCTCAAGGGAGTCTGGACCGGGGAGCTGTTTTTT.

V usage is TRBV7-9 and J usage is TRBJ2-7, with D uncertain. Germline V gene lookup returns CDR1 SEHNR and CDR2 FQNEAQ (reference sequence). The CDR3 is 12 residues long. The V end lost 2 bases, the J end lost 2 bases, and 4 bases lay between the germline ends. The CDR3 sequence is CASSLRPYEQYF. DNA for the CDR3: TGTGCCAGCAGCTTAAGGCCCTACGAGCAGTACTTC.

The V gene is TRBV27, the J gene TRBJ1-5, with a possible D match to TRBD1 (5 bases). The CDR3 sequence is 13 residues long. Between the trimmed V and J ends, which lost 6 bases and 0 bases, there was a span of 6 bases. Looked up from germline, CDR1 is MNHEY and CDR2 is SMNVEV (reference sequence). CDR3 DNA: TGTGCCAGCAGCGACAGTAGCAATCAGCCCCAGCATTTT. Its translation is CASSDSSNQPQHF.

This chain connects TRBV6-1 to TRBJ1-1; D remains unclear. The V end lost 1 base, the J end lost 2 bases, and 5 bases lay between the germline ends. The CDR3 is 13 residues long. Germline loops: CDR1 MNHNS, CDR2 SASEGT. The CDR3 loop reads CASSEGHNTEAFF. The CDR3 DNA reads TGTGCCAGCAGTGAAGGACACAACACTGAAGCTTTCTTT.

The chain couples TRBV4-1 to TRBJ1-4; D gene uncertain. Trimming left V 0 bases short and J 8 bases short, with 4 bases between. The CDR3 runs 12 residues. CDR1 is MGHRA and CDR2 is YSYEKL in the germline V gene. The CDR3 spells CASSQDHEKLFF. The DNA for the CDR3 is TGCGCCAGCAGCCAAGACCACGAAAAACTGTTTTTT.

This chain joins TRBV7-9 and TRBJ1-5; D is possibly TRBD1 (6 bases). Germline V gene lookup returns CDR1 SEHNR and CDR2 FQNEAQ (reference sequence). This CDR3 contains 13 residues. CDR3 amino acids: CAGGRDANQPQHF. CDR3 sequence (DNA): TGTGCTGGGGGCAGGGATGCCAATCAGCCCCAGCATTTT.

This chain uses TRBV27 with TRBJ1-2; 10 positions agree with TRBD1. Germline CDR1 and CDR2: MNHEY and SMNVEV (reference sequence). The CDR3 extends over 14 amino acids. V gave up 2 bases and J gave up 4 bases; unmatched junction bases: 1. The chain's CDR3 is CASSLRTGGYGYTF. CDR3 in DNA: TGTGCCAGCAGTTTACGGACAGGGGGCTATGGCTACACCTTC.

By share of the sample, this clone is medium-sized. The chain employs TRBV30 and TRBJ2-1, with TRBD2 matching over 12 bases. The CDR3 has 16 amino acids. With 4 bases clipped from V and 4 bases from J, the junction kept 8 bases outside the gene matches. Germline V gene sequence: CDR1 GTSNPN, CDR2 SVGIG (reference sequence). Here the CDR3 reads CAWTVPLAGGYNEQFF. CDR3 sequence (DNA): TGTGCCTGGACCGTCCCACTAGCGGGGGGTTACAATGAGCAGTTCTTC.

As to this clone: In the same sample, other DNA sequences code for this CDR3. The J gene is TRBJ2-2, the V gene TRBV11-2; no clear D gene. The CDR3 consists of 13 residues. Germline-derived CDR1 and CDR2 are SGHAT and FQNNGV. V lost 1 base to trimming and J lost 6 bases, with 6 bases between them. The CDR3 bases are TGTGCCAGCAGCTTAGTTTTGTCCGGGGAGCTGTTTTTT. Its protein product is CASSLVLSGELFF.

This clone was seen a single time. One end of the junction varies from germline; a read error may be responsible. This chain uses TRBV28 with TRBJ2-1; TRBD1 agrees at 7 bases. CDR1 and CDR2 (germline): MDHEN, SYDVKM. The CDR3 covers 14 residues. The CDR3 bases are TGTGCCAGCAGCTTATTAGACAGGGTAGGTGAGCAGTTCTTC. Its protein is CASSLLDRVGEQFF.

V gene TRBV5-4 combines with J gene TRBJ2-7; TRBD2 agrees at 10 bases. Germline V gene data show CDR1 as SGHNT and CDR2 as YYREEE (reference sequence). Germline trimming cut 2 bases from V and 7 bases from J; bases unmatched to any gene: 3. CDR3 length equals 13 residues. The CDR3 coding sequence is TGTGCCAGCAGCTTAAGAGCGGGAGGGGAGCAGTACTTC. Amino acid sequence: CASSLRAGGEQYF.

The V gene is TRBV9, the J gene TRBJ2-1, with 9 bases aligning to TRBD2. CDR3 length: 16 residues. V lost 4 bases and J lost 3; bases outside the gene matches: 8. Germline V gene sequence: CDR1 SGDLS, CDR2 YYNGEE. The CDR3 bases are TGTGCCAGCAGCTCAGATAGCGGGAGTTTCTACAATGAGCAGTTCTTC. Translation: CASSSDSGSFYNEQFF.

The J gene is TRBJ1-1, the V gene TRBV5-5; 7 nucleotides align to TRBD1. The CDR3 covers 14 residues. Germline V gene lookup returns CDR1 SGHKS and CDR2 YYEKEE (reference sequence). Germline trimming cut 4 bases from V and 3 bases from J; bases unmatched to any gene: 6. The CDR3 loop is CASSPHDRDTEAFF. Here the CDR3 DNA reads TGTGCCAGCAGCCCACACGACAGGGACACTGAAGCTTTCTTT. The whole variable domain, filled in from reference TRBV5-5 and TRBJ1-1, reads DAGVTQSPTHLIKTRGQQVTLRCSPISGHKSVSWYQQVLGQGPQFIFQYYEKEERGRGNFPDRFSARQFPNYSSELNVNALLLGDSALYLCASSPHDRDTEAFFGQGTRLTVV.

In its sample, this clone was seen a few times. Additional DNA sequences in this sample encode the identical CDR3. This chain connects TRBV4-1 to TRBJ2-7, with D unclear. Germline V CDR1 and CDR2: MGHRA, YSYEKL. This CDR3 is built from 13 residues. V gave up 0 bases and J gave up 2 bases, with 5 bases separating them. The CDR3 nucleotides read TGCGCCAGCAGCCAAGATACGGCCTACGAGCAGTACTTC. This translates into CASSQDTAYEQYF.

The chain has TRBV28 and TRBJ2-7, with a tentative D call TRBD1 (5 bases). This CDR3 has 14 residues. V lost 2 bases, J lost 3 bases, and 11 bases lay in between. The germline V gene encodes CDR1 MDHEN and CDR2 SYDVKM. The CDR3 protein is CASSLTKGHYEQYF. CDR3 nucleotide sequence: TGTGCCAGCAGTTTAACCAAAGGACACTACGAGCAGTACTTC. The whole variable domain, remainder taken from reference TRBV28 and TRBJ2-7, is DVKVTQSSRYLVKRTGEKVFLECVQDMDHENMFWYRQDPGLGLRLIYFSYDVKMKEKGDIPEGYSVSREKKERFSLILESASTNQTSMYLCASSLTKGHYEQYFGPGTRLTVT.